Listed here are 10 T cell receptor beta chains from one sample, sequenced in a study of blood T cell repertoires in COVID-19. Assay: immunoSEQ multiplex PCR; the TCRdb copy retains only in-frame clones and omits some. Among about 200,000 clones, just over 85% were seen once, and the ten largest hold around 1.5%. Sequencing was done on a sample of peripheral blood. The source of these receptors is a man younger than 35 with active or convalescent COVID-19.

This clone was picked up many times. The rearrangement links TRBV7-9 to TRBJ1-5; D unclear. V lost 3 bases, J lost 2 bases, and 14 bases lay in between. CDR1 and CDR2 from the germline V gene are SEHNR and FQNEAQ (reference sequence). The CDR3 runs to 16 residues. CDR3 coding DNA: TGTGCCAGCAGCTTGGTATCCGGTGTGGGCAATCAGCCCCAGCATTTT. Translating it yields CASSLVSGVGNQPQHF.

The J gene is TRBJ1-1, the V gene TRBV19; 7 bases align to TRBD1. Germline V lookup: CDR1 LNHDA, CDR2 SQIVND (reference sequence). The CDR3 loop spans 16 amino acids. V shed 2 bases and J 3 bases; nucleotides not matched to a gene: 9. This chain's CDR3 is CASSIPGAQGDTEAFF. The CDR3 DNA follows: TGTGCCAGTAGTATACCGGGGGCGCAGGGGGACACTGAAGCTTTCTTT.

V gene TRBV20-1 combines with J gene TRBJ1-2; unclear D gene. The CDR3 has 11 residues. Germline-derived CDR1 and CDR2 are DFQATT and SNEGSKA (reference sequence). V dropped 2 bases and J dropped 5 bases, with 6 bases sitting between them. DNA of the CDR3: TGCAGTGCTAGATGGCGGTATGGCTACACCTTC. This sequence encodes CSARWRYGYTF.

V and J are TRBV7-2 and TRBJ2-4; tentative D call: TRBD1 (5 bases). The CDR3 is made up of 14 amino acids. Germline values: CDR1 SGHTA, CDR2 FQGNSA. The germline V and J ends were trimmed by 2 bases and 7 bases, with 12 bases remaining between them. CDR3 region: CASSLWQGRNIQYF. The CDR3 bases are TGTGCCAGCAGCTTATGGCAGGGTAGGAACATTCAGTACTTC.

This clone appeared once. The rearrangement links TRBV19 to TRBJ2-1, with 9 positions matching TRBD2. The CDR3 spans 13 residues. CDR1 and CDR2 (germline): LNHDA, SQIVND (reference sequence). V shed 4 bases and J 8 bases; nucleotides not matched to a gene: 3. This chain's CDR3 is CASSRTSVYEQFF. The CDR3 DNA reads as TGTGCCAGTAGTAGGACTAGCGTCTATGAGCAGTTCTTC. The full variable domain, completed using reference TRBV19 and TRBJ2-1, is DGGITQSPKYLFRKEGQNVTLSCEQNLNHDAMYWYRQDPGQGLRLIYYSQIVNDFQKGDIAEGYSVSREKKESFPLTVTSAQKNPTAFYLCASSRTSVYEQFFGPGTRLTVL.

This clone was seen just once. The chain uses TRBV7-2 and TRBJ2-3, with 7 bases identical to TRBD2. J lost 2 bases, V lost 1 base, and 3 bases had no gene match. Germline CDR1 reads SGHTA; CDR2 reads FQGNSA. This CDR3 region has 15 residues. The CDR3 DNA reads TGTGCCAGCAGCTTAGGGGACTACAACACAGATACGCAGTATTTT. This encodes CASSLGDYNTDTQYF.

In nucleotides, the CDR3 is TGTGCCAGTAGTGCGACAGGGGACGAGCAGTACTTC. Its protein is CASSATGDEQYF. This chain joins TRBV19 and TRBJ2-7; 8 bases match TRBD1. The CDR3 is 12 residues long. V shed 5 bases and J 5 bases; nucleotides not matched to a gene: 2. Germline loops: CDR1 LNHDA, CDR2 SQIVND (reference sequence).

J is TRBJ1-5 and V is TRBV6-5, with D hard to call. Germline CDR1 and CDR2: MNHEY and SVGAGI. V was clipped by 2 bases and J by 5 bases, with 4 bases between them. This CDR3 spans 12 amino acids. The CDR3 region is CASSYRDQPQHF. The DNA for the CDR3 is TGTGCCAGCAGTTACCGGGATCAGCCCCAGCATTTT.

The chain joins TRBV6-5 to TRBJ2-7; possible D gene TRBD1, 7 bases. V was pared by 2 bases and J by 4 bases, with 9 bases between. CDR1 MNHEY and CDR2 SVGAGI come from the germline V gene. This CDR3 region has 13 residues. The CDR3 coding sequence is TGTGCCAGCAGTTACGCAGGGGGGTACGAGCAGTACTTC. This codes for CASSYAGGYEQYF.

This clone was picked up one time. The genes are TRBV4-1 and TRBJ1-4, with a tentative D call TRBD1 (5 bases). Trimming removed 0 bases at V and 5 bases at J, with 13 bases between. CDR3 length equals 16 residues. Germline V CDR1 and CDR2: MGHRA, YSYEKL. The CDR3 sequence is CASSQDSGFVNEKLFF. CDR3 in DNA: TGCGCCAGCAGCCAAGATTCAGGGTTTGTGAATGAAAAACTGTTTTTT.